This record looks at one T cell receptor (beta chain) sequence and its context. The data stem from a study of T-cell reconstitution after alpha-beta-depleted transplantation in children. V gave up 3 bases and J gave up 3 bases; unmatched junction bases: 8. The CDR3 has 16 amino acids. CDR1 and CDR2 (germline): SGHTA, FQGNSA. Unique molecular identifiers were incorporated when the TCRbeta library was constructed. Via MiXCR, TCRdb re-called the PCR reads, giving one row per CDR3 protein. The sample has 190,000 or so distinct CDR3 sequences, about 6.4% seen once. This receptor was taken from a human donor who donated a stem cell graft to a child with Wiskott-Aldrich syndrome. The source was PBMCs from the stem cell graft donor, collected from the stem cell graft. V usage is TRBV7-2 and J usage is TRBJ1-3, with 7 bases that match TRBD1. CDR3 sequence: CASSFSQGGSGNTIYF. The CDR3 nucleotides read TGTGCCAGCAGCTTTTCCCAGGGGGGTAGTGGAAACACCATATATTTT.